Listed here is a single T cell receptor (beta chain). Its matching antigen is unknown. Before the COVID-19 pandemic, during about 2010-2018, CD4+ T cells were taken from unexposed donors. CD4+ T cells were isolated from the cells after roughly 11 days of culture. This sample is part of a study of CD4 T cells in relation to SARS-CoV-2 and coronaviruses. Study-wide results and caveats: Each donor contributed either pre-pandemic or post-infection samples, not both. The cross-reactivity analysis covered only spike protein, not other viral proteins.

Trimming removed 3 bases at V and 0 bases at J, with 9 bases between. The CDR3 totals 16 residues. Germline loops: CDR1 SGHDN, CDR2 FVKESK. Sequencing used immunoSEQ multiplex PCR; TCRdb keeps in-frame clones, though not all of them. The top ten hold 13% of the sample, which has approximately 27,000 clones, 65% to 80% seen once. This chain joins TRBV14 and TRBJ2-6; D is undetermined. This TCR derives from a human donor in good health. Sequences were obtained from CD4+ T cells from PBMCs, cultured in vitro. The CDR3: CASSQGTHSGANVLTF. The CDR3 nucleotides read TGTGCCAGCAGCCAGGGCACCCACTCTGGGGCCAACGTCCTGACTTTC.